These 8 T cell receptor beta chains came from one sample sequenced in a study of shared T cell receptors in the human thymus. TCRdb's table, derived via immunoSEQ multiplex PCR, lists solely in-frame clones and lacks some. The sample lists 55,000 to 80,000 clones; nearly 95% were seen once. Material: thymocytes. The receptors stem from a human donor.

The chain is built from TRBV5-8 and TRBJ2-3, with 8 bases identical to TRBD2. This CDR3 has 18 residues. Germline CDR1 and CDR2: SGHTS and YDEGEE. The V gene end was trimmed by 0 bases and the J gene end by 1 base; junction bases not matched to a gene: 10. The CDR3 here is CASSLDGGGPSGTDTQYF. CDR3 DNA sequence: TGTGCCAGCAGCTTGGACGGGGGGGGGCCGTCAGGCACAGATACGCAGTATTTT.

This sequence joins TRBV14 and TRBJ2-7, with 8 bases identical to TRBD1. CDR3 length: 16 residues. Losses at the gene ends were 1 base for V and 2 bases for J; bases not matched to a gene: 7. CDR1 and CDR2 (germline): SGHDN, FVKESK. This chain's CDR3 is CASSQGDRSETYEQYF. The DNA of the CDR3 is TGTGCCAGCAGCCAAGGGGACAGGTCCGAGACCTACGAGCAGTACTTC. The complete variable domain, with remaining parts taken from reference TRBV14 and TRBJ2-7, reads EAGVTQFPSHSVIEKGQTVTLRCDPISGHDNLYWYRRVMGKEIKFLLHFVKESKQDESGMPNNRFLAERTGGTYSTLKVQPAELEDSGVYFCASSQGDRSETYEQYFGPGTRLTVT.

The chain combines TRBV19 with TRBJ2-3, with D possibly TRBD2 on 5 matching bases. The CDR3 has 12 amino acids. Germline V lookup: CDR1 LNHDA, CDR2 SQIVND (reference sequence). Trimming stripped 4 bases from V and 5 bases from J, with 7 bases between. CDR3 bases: TGTGCCAGTAGTACCGAGGGAGATACGCAGTATTTT. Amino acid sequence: CASSTEGDTQYF.

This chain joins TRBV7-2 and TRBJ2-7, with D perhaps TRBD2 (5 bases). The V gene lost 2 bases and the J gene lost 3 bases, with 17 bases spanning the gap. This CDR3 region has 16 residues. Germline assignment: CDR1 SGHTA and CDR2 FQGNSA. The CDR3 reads CASSLLISDFYYEQYF. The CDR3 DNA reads TGTGCCAGCAGCTTATTAATTAGCGACTTTTACTACGAGCAGTACTTC.

The chain's CDR3 is CASSLFSETGELFF. In DNA, the CDR3 is TGTGCCAGCAGCTTGTTCAGTGAAACCGGGGAGCTGTTTTTT. The chain links TRBV7-9 to TRBJ2-2; D uncertain. The CDR3 runs 14 residues. Germline CDR1 SEHNR, CDR2 FQNEAQ (reference sequence). The V end was cut by 3 bases, the J end by 5 bases, with 10 bases between. The full variable domain, completed using reference TRBV7-9 and TRBJ2-2, is DTGVSQNPRHKITKRGQNVTFRCDPISEHNRLYWYRQTLGQGPEFLTYFQNEAQLEKSRLLSDRFSAERPKGSFSTLEIQRTEQGDSAMYLCASSLFSETGELFFGEGSRLTVL.

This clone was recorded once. The CDR3 DNA reads as TGCGCCAGCAGTGTGGGGGTCAGCCGAGCTTTCTTT. Its protein is CASSVGVSRAFF. The rearrangement joins TRBV10-2 to TRBJ1-1, with a possible D match to TRBD1 (5 bases). The germline CDR1 and CDR2 sequences are WSHSY and SAAADI. There are 12 residues in the CDR3. V lost 4 bases, J lost 10 bases, and 13 bases lay in between.

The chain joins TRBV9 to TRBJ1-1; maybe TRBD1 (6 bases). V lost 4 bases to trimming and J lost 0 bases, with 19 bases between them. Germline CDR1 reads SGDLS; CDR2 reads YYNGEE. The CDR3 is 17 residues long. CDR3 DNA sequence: TGTGCCAGCAGCCGAACCATCCACACAGGGATGAACACTGAAGCTTTCTTT. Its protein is CASSRTIHTGMNTEAFF.

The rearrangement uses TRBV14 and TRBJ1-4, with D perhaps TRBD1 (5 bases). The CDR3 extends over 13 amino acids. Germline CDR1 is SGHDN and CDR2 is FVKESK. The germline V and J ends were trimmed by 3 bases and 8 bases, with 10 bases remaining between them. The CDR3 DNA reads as TGTGCCAGCAGCCACAAGGGGCAGGAAAAACTGTTTTTT. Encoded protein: CASSHKGQEKLFF.